Presented here are 7 T cell receptor beta chains from one specimen sequenced in a study of cytomegalovirus exposure and HLA in healthy donors. Sequencing was performed with immunoSEQ multiplex PCR; in TCRdb, only in-frame clones are kept and a portion is missing. The repertoire consists of about 150,000 clones, with 89% occurring once and the leading ten covering over 8.5%. The sample comprised PBMCs. The receptors come from a woman aged 18-29 years in good health and CMV-seropositive.

V is TRBV29-1 and J is TRBJ2-7; 7 nucleotides agree with TRBD1. Germline CDR1 is SQVTM and CDR2 is ANQGSEA. V dropped 7 bases and J dropped 4; count of bases not matched to a gene: 10. The CDR3 contains 13 residues. This chain's CDR3 is CSAAEGARYEQYF. The CDR3 coding sequence is TGCAGCGCCGCAGAGGGGGCGCGATACGAGCAGTACTTC.

This chain's CDR3 is CASSLWRGRETQYF. CDR3 nucleotides: TGTGCCAGCAGCTTGTGGCGGGGCCGAGAGACCCAGTACTTC. The chain employs TRBV5-4 and TRBJ2-5; a possible D gene is TRBD2 (6 bases). Trimming cost V 1 base and J 4 bases, with 11 bases left between them. The CDR3 spans 14 residues. Per the germline V gene, CDR1 is SGHNT and CDR2 is YYREEE (reference sequence).

This CDR3 is CASRDREYSTTEAFF. CDR3 DNA: TGTGCCAGCCGGGACAGGGAATATAGTACGACTGAAGCTTTCTTT. The gene calls are TRBV2 and TRBJ1-1, with 9 bases matching TRBD1. CDR1 is SNHLY, CDR2 FYNNEI, per germline. J lost 5 bases, V lost 8 bases, and 12 bases had no gene match. The CDR3 is 15 residues long.

The genes are TRBV9 and TRBJ1-2, with 7 nucleotides matching TRBD1. The CDR3 extends over 15 amino acids. The germline V gene encodes CDR1 SGDLS and CDR2 YYNGEE. V dropped 4 bases and J dropped 2; count of bases not matched to a gene: 8. The CDR3 DNA is TGTGCCAGCAGCCTTCGGGACAGAGCCAACTATGGCTACACCTTC. Its protein product is CASSLRDRANYGYTF.

The chain has TRBV27 and TRBJ1-6, with D maybe TRBD1 (5 bases). CDR1 and CDR2 from the germline V gene are MNHEY and SMNVEV (reference sequence). The ends were cut back, 3 bases at V and 2 bases at J, with 14 bases in the middle. The CDR3 has 17 residues. The CDR3 region is CASSLTDPRTYNSPLHF. The CDR3 DNA is TGTGCCAGCAGTTTGACAGACCCCCGTACCTATAATTCACCCCTCCACTTT.

The V call is TRBV13, the J call TRBJ1-6, with 7 bases that match TRBD1. Germline V gene lookup returns CDR1 PRHDT and CDR2 FYEKMQ (reference sequence). J was trimmed by 8 bases and V by 5 bases; bases with no gene match: 21. This CDR3 has 19 residues. This CDR3 reads CASSPSMIGVQGSDSPLHF. The CDR3 nucleotides are TGTGCCAGCAGCCCCAGTATGATCGGGGTACAGGGGTCGGATTCACCCCTCCACTTT.

This clone has only a few counts. In nucleotides, the CDR3 is TGTGCCAGTACTCTAGGAGGGCGCGATACGCAGTATTTT. This encodes CASTLGGRDTQYF. The chain uses TRBV19 and TRBJ2-3; a possible D gene is TRBD2 (6 bases). CDR3 size: 13 residues. Between the trimmed V and J ends, which lost 7 bases and 6 bases, there was a span of 14 bases. From germline, CDR1 is LNHDA and CDR2 SQIVND (reference sequence).